This entry lists 15 T cell receptor beta chains sequenced from one sample in a study of human T cells and chemical hapten exposure. TCRdb ran MiXCR on the RACE reads and lists one entry per CDR3 protein. The table records approximately 90,000 distinct CDR3 sequences, roughly 27% of them present only once. Time point denoted: patch test 3, about 24 weeks after DPC sensitization. Specified treatment: therapeutic diphenylcyclopropenone sensitization with weekly scalp DPC. Sequenced here: whole blood, sampled in connection with sensitization to the hapten diphenylcyclopropenone (DPC). The receptors here all came from a man aged 40-55 years with alopecia areata. Some clones in this sample may be carry-over from other donors' samples.

This clonotype was observed a handful of times. The rearrangement uses TRBV5-1 and TRBJ2-2; D is unresolved. Germline CDR1 is SGHRS and CDR2 is YFSETQ. V shed 0 bases and J shed 1 base, with 10 bases lying between them. This CDR3 is 16 amino acids long. CDR3 region: CASSLDSSLNTGELFF. As DNA, the CDR3 is TGCGCCAGCAGCTTGGACTCTAGTCTGAACACCGGGGAGCTGTTTTTT.

This clonotype appeared a few times. This sequence joins TRBV19 and TRBJ2-1; 7 positions agree with TRBD2. After removal of 0 bases from V and 0 bases from J, the junction contained 2 bases not matched to a gene. The CDR3 has 16 residues. In germline, CDR1 is LNHDA, CDR2 SQIVND (reference sequence). CDR3 in DNA: TGTGCCAGTAGTATAGATGGCGGGAGCTCCTACAATGAGCAGTTCTTC. It yields the protein CASSIDGGSSYNEQFF.

The genes are TRBV6-5 and TRBJ1-1; D unclear. The V end was cut by 8 bases, the J end by 4 bases, with 11 bases between. Germline values: CDR1 MNHEY, CDR2 SVGAGI. CDR3 length: 12 residues. Here the CDR3 reads CASRSRGTEAFF. DNA for the CDR3: TGTGCCAGCCGCTCGAGAGGCACTGAAGCTTTCTTT.

The sample holds a few counts of this clonotype. CDR3 sequence (DNA): TGTGCCAGCGGGGGACTAGATCGCACAGATACGCAGTATTTT. This encodes CASGGLDRTDTQYF. This chain joins TRBV5-5 and TRBJ2-3; TRBD2 matches 8 bases. Germline V gene sequence: CDR1 SGHKS, CDR2 YYEKEE (reference sequence). CDR3 size: 14 residues. V dropped 7 bases and J dropped 1; count of bases not matched to a gene: 5.

This clonotype was recorded a few times. The chain joins TRBV28 to TRBJ2-1; 10 bases are a match to TRBD2. CDR3 length: 14 amino acids. V lost 10 bases and J lost 7; bases outside the gene matches: 10. Looked up from germline, CDR1 is MDHEN and CDR2 is SYDVKM. The CDR3 reads CAIGGSGRGNEQFF. In DNA, the CDR3 is TGTGCCATCGGGGGGAGCGGGAGGGGGAATGAGCAGTTCTTC.

This rearrangement joins TRBV7-9 to TRBJ2-5; perhaps TRBD1 as D (6 bases). CDR3 size: 13 residues. The germline V and J ends were trimmed by 8 bases and 3 bases, with 13 bases remaining between them. Germline V lookup: CDR1 SEHNR, CDR2 FQNEAQ (reference sequence). The CDR3 nucleotides read TGTGCCAGCGGGAGAACAGGGAAAGAGACCCAGTACTTC. As protein: CASGRTGKETQYF.

The rearrangement joins TRBV4-2 to TRBJ2-1, with TRBD2 identical over 12 bases. The CDR3 has 19 residues. J was trimmed by 8 bases and V by 0 bases; bases with no gene match: 14. Germline CDR1 is LGHNA and CDR2 is YNFKEQ. DNA for the CDR3: TGTGCCAGCAGCCAAGATTTACGACTAGCGGGAGTGACCGTGCATGAGCAGTTCTTC. Translated, it gives CASSQDLRLAGVTVHEQFF.

This chain uses TRBV28 with TRBJ1-2; the D gene is possibly TRBD1 (6 bases). From germline, CDR1 is MDHEN and CDR2 SYDVKM. This CDR3 comprises 14 residues. V lost 6 bases and J 4 bases, leaving 15 bases between the germline ends. CDR3 loop: CASSGGGPSYGYTF. The CDR3 nucleotides read TGTGCCAGCAGCGGCGGGGGCCCCAGCTATGGCTACACCTTC.

This clonotype was observed a few times. V is TRBV10-1 and J is TRBJ1-1; D remains ambiguous. Germline-derived CDR1 and CDR2 are WNHNN and SYGVQD (reference sequence). CDR3 length: 15 amino acids. V lost 2 bases and J 0 bases, leaving 10 bases between the germline ends. The DNA for the CDR3 is TGCGCCAGCAGTGAGAAGGCCAGTTTGAACACTGAAGCTTTCTTT. Translating it yields CASSEKASLNTEAFF.

V usage is TRBV3-1 and J usage is TRBJ2-7; 8 bases map to TRBD2. The CDR3 covers 16 residues. The V gene end was trimmed by 4 bases and the J gene end by 7 bases; junction bases not matched to a gene: 15. Germline V gene lookup returns CDR1 LGHDT and CDR2 YNNKEL (reference sequence). The CDR3 protein is CASSLTGGAGVREQYF. CDR3 DNA: TGTGCCAGCAGCCTCACTGGCGGAGCGGGAGTGCGGGAGCAGTACTTC.

The V and J genes are TRBV6-5 and TRBJ2-1, with TRBD2 as a possible D gene (6 bases). Trimming stripped 5 bases from V and 0 bases from J, with 14 bases between. Germline loops: CDR1 MNHEY, CDR2 SVGAGI. The CDR3 covers 16 residues. The CDR3 DNA reads as TGTGCCAGCAGTCGCGGGGCAGGGAGCTCCTACAATGAGCAGTTCTTC. It yields the protein CASSRGAGSSYNEQFF.

The J gene is TRBJ2-3, the V gene TRBV5-4, with 11 bases that match TRBD2. Germline loops: CDR1 SGHNT, CDR2 YYREEE (reference sequence). V shed 4 bases and J 4 bases; nucleotides not matched to a gene: 14. The CDR3 runs to 18 residues. DNA of the CDR3: TGTGCCAGCAGCCGCCCCGGTACTAGCGGGAGAGTAGCAGATACGCAGTATTTT. This translates into CASSRPGTSGRVADTQYF. The full variable domain, in which reference TRBV5-4 and TRBJ2-3 provide the parts outside the CDR3, is ETGVTQSPTHLIKTRGQQVTLRCSSQSGHNTVSWYQQALGQGPQFIFQYYREEENGRGNFPPRFSGLQFPNYSSELNVNALELDDSALYLCASSRPGTSGRVADTQYFGPGTRLTVL.

This clonotype was detected a few times. This chain joins TRBV6-5 and TRBJ1-1; D is possibly TRBD1 (6 bases). V gave up 6 bases and J gave up 5 bases, with 7 bases separating them. In germline, CDR1 is MNHEY, CDR2 SVGAGI. This CDR3 comprises 11 residues. The CDR3 DNA reads TGTGCCAGCAGGCAGGGGACTGAAGCTTTCTTT. This codes for CASRQGTEAFF.

The J gene is TRBJ1-5, the V gene TRBV18, with D perhaps matching TRBD1 (6 bases). Germline CDR1 KGHSH, CDR2 LQKENI. This CDR3 contains 18 residues. V lost 3 bases and J lost 4, with 22 bases in between. In nucleotides, the CDR3 is TGTGCCAGCTCACCGGGGGACACGGACCATGCTTGGAATCAGCCCCAGCATTTT. Translation gives CASSPGDTDHAWNQPQHF.

This clonotype was observed a handful of times. This chain uses TRBV7-9 with TRBJ2-5; tentative D call: TRBD2 (5 bases). V lost 5 bases, J lost 5 bases, and 18 bases lay in between. CDR3 length equals 15 residues. Germline V CDR1 and CDR2: SEHNR, FQNEAQ (reference sequence). The CDR3 bases are TGTGCCAGCAGCCCCCCCAGGCGGGTTGGGGAGACCCAGTACTTC. Translation gives CASSPPRRVGETQYF.